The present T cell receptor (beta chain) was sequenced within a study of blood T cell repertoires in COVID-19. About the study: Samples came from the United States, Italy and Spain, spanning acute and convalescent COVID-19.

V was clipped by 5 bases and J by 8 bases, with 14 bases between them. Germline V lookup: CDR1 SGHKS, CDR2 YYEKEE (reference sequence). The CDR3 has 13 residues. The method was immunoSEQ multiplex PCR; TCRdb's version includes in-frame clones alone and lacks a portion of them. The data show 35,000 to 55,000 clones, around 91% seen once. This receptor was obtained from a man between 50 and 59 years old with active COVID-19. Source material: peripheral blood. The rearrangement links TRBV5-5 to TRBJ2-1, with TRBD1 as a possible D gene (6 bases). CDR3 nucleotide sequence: TGTGCCAGCAGGCTCAACCAGGGGTATGAGCAGTTCTTC. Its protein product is CASRLNQGYEQFF.